This T cell receptor (beta chain) was captured in a study of response to subunit inactivated influenza vaccine. General study points: The authors suggested that every seasonal influenza vaccination recruits few new T cells.

The table lists this clonotype with many counts. What it recognizes is unknown. A single record per CDR3 protein comes from TCRdb applying MiXCR to the RT-PCR reads. This sample carries more than 700,000 distinct CDR3 sequences, 21% of them seen once, and the ten largest clones take 10%. This sequence originates from a man between 45 and 60 years old who received an inactivated influenza vaccine. The sample was PBMCs from blood, taken 4 to 6 days after vaccination.

CDR3 in DNA: TGTGCCAGCAGTGAAACAGGGGGGCTTAGCAATCAGCCCCAGCATTTT. Translating gives CASSETGGLSNQPQHF. V is TRBV6-1 and J is TRBJ1-5; 8 nucleotides align to TRBD1. There are 16 residues in the CDR3. CDR1 and CDR2 (germline): MNHNS, SASEGT. V gave up 2 bases and J gave up 0 bases; unmatched junction bases: 3.